A selection of T cell receptor beta chains follows, all from one sample in a study of blood T cell repertoires in COVID-19. Assay used: immunoSEQ multiplex PCR; TCRdb lists only in-frame clones, some missing. The data contain some 50,000 clones, around four fifths of them seen just once; the ten biggest clones take up about 2.7%. Specimen: peripheral blood. The receptors come from a man between 50 and 59 years old with acute or convalescent COVID-19. CDR3s include the opening cysteine and the closing phenylalanine or tryptophan. A D gene is named only where the DNA matches it firmly. For some rows the clone size is stated as once, few or many, or as a class when expanded; others skip it.

cdr3_aa	cdr3_nt	v_call	d_call	j_call	clone_size
CASSLGGQEAYEQYF	TGCGCCAGCAGCTTGGGAGGACAGGAAGCCTACGAGCAGTACTTC	TRBV5-1	TRBD1	TRBJ2-7	-
CASSFDRVAGELFF	TGTGCCAGCAGCTTTGACAGGGTAGCCGGGGAGCTGTTTTTT	TRBV11-1	TRBD1	TRBJ2-2	-
CASSELAKSGTDTQYF	TGTGCCAGCAGTGAACTGGCCAAGTCGGGAACAGATACGCAGTATTTT	TRBV25-1	-	TRBJ2-3	once
CASSDRGPWTSGYEQYF	TGTGCCAGCAGCGACAGGGGGCCTTGGACTAGCGGTTACGAGCAGTACTTC	TRBV28	-	TRBJ2-7	-
CASSSQPTSGSYEQYF	TGCGCCAGCAGTTCCCAGCCGACTAGCGGATCCTACGAGCAGTACTTC	TRBV5-1	TRBD2	TRBJ2-7	few
CSLDRVGAFF	TGCAGTTTGGACAGGGTAGGCGCTTTCTTT	TRBV20-1	TRBD1	TRBJ1-1	-
CASSLPGGWTSNQPQHF	TGTGCCAGCAGTTTGCCAGGGGGGTGGACGAGCAATCAGCCCCAGCATTTT	TRBV28	TRBD1	TRBJ1-5	-
CATTRYSNQPQHF	TGTGCCACCACCAGATATAGCAATCAGCCCCAGCATTTT	TRBV24-1	-	TRBJ1-5	-
CASSPYQDSNQPQHF	TGTGCCAGCAGCCCTTACCAGGATAGCAATCAGCCCCAGCATTTT	TRBV28	-	TRBJ1-5	-
CASSFGVGWFF	TGTGCCAGCAGCTTCGGGGTAGGATGGTTCTTC	TRBV7-9	-	TRBJ2-1	-
CATSKDRTSKYGYTF	TGTGCCACCTCGAAAGACAGGACGTCGAAATATGGCTACACCTTC	TRBV19	-	TRBJ1-2	-